Below are 2 T cell receptor beta chains sequenced from a single sample in a study of shared clonotypes between healthy human individuals. Profiling relied on immunoSEQ multiplex PCR, and the TCRdb table lists in-frame clones only, not all of them. This table holds around 720,000 clones, around 73% found once. The sequencing sample was made of memory CD4+ T cells sorted from blood. Described subset: CD45RA-negative fraction. The receptors shown here come from a woman in her 30s in good health.

J is TRBJ1-1 and V is TRBV5-1, with 8 bases that match TRBD1. Germline CDR1 reads SGHRS; CDR2 reads YFSETQ. The CDR3 totals 16 residues. V trimming: 4 bases; J trimming: 0 bases; junction bases outside the gene matches: 8. The CDR3 sequence is CASSIDGQGLNTEAFF. The DNA for the CDR3 is TGCGCCAGCAGCATTGACGGACAGGGATTGAACACTGAAGCTTTCTTT. The full variable domain, completed using reference TRBV5-1 and TRBJ1-1, is KAGVTQTPRYLIKTRGQQVTLSCSPISGHRSVSWYQQTPGQGLQFLFEYFSETQRNKGNFPGRFSGRQFSNSRSEMNVSTLELGDSALYLCASSIDGQGLNTEAFFGQGTRLTVV.

This sequence joins TRBV10-3 and TRBJ2-1; a possible D gene is TRBD2 (5 bases). The CDR3 extends over 14 amino acids. Germline V CDR1 and CDR2: ENHRY, SYGVKD. Trimming removed 7 bases from V and 0 bases from J, with 10 bases in between. Here the CDR3 DNA reads TGTGCCATCAAAGGACTCGACTCCTACAATGAGCAGTTCTTC. Translation: CAIKGLDSYNEQFF.